This T cell receptor beta chain was identified in a study of blood T cell repertoires in COVID-19. Across the whole study: Italy, Spain and the United States were the sources of the convalescent and acute COVID-19 samples. T cells, B-cell-depleted T cells, or PBMCs supplied cDNA or gDNA.

Original handling: Scientists estimated how many nucleated cells there were by amplifying reference gene primers. The data were produced by immunoSEQ multiplex PCR, yet TCRdb's version contains in-frame clones alone and is incomplete. The V and J calls and the clone size are those of that table, but D and trimming were determined from the DNA. The table includes roughly 98,000 clones, 85% to 95% detected once. The clonotype originates from a woman in her sixties with active COVID-19. The sequenced sample was peripheral blood.

This chain's CDR3 is CASNLDQGLTEAFF. The CDR3, as DNA: TGTGCCAGCAACCTAGATCAGGGGCTTACTGAAGCTTTCTTT. The gene calls are TRBV7-9 and TRBJ1-1, with a possible D match to TRBD1 (6 bases). The CDR3 loop spans 14 amino acids. Trimming cost V 7 bases and J 5 bases, with 17 bases left between them. Germline-derived CDR1 and CDR2 are SEHNR and FQNEAQ (reference sequence).